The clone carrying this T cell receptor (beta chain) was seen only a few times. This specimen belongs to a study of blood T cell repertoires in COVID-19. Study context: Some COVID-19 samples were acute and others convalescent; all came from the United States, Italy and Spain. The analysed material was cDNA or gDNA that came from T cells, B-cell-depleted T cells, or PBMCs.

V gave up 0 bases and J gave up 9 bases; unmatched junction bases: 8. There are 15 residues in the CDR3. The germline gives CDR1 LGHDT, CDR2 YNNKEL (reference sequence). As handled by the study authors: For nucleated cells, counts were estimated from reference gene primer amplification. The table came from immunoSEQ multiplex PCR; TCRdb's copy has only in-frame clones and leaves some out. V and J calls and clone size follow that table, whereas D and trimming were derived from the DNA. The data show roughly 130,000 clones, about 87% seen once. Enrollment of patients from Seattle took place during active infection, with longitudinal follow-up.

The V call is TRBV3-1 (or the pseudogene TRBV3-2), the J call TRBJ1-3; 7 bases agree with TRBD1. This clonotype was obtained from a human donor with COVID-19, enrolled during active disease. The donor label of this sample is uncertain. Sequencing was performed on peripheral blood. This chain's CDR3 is CASSQDLTGESTIYF. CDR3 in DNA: TGTGCCAGCAGCCAAGATTTAACAGGGGAGTCCACCATATATTTT.